The T cell receptor beta chain described here comes from a study of OX40 agonist ivuxolimab in advanced cancers. Study findings and constraints: People who partly responded at 0.1-3.0 mg/kg had some of the least clonal expansion seen.

TCRdb's table, derived via immunoSEQ multiplex PCR, lists solely in-frame clones and lacks some. The sample shows approximately 16,000 clones, around 88% of them seen only once. Trimming took 4 bases from V and 1 from J, leaving 10 bases between them. The germline V gene encodes CDR1 LGHNA and CDR2 YSLEER. This CDR3 is built from 14 residues. Concerning this clone itself: Its antigen is still unknown.

The chain uses TRBV4-3 and TRBJ1-1; D is possibly TRBD1 (5 bases). Sample: CD4+ or CD8+ T cells sorted from blood, taken in a trial of the OX40 agonist ivuxolimab. This receptor was taken from an adult with an advanced solid tumor such as melanoma, head and neck, liver or kidney cancer. CDR3 sequence: CASSRTTGNTEAFF. CDR3 coding DNA: TGCGCCAGCAGCCGTACTACAGGGAACACTGAAGCTTTCTTT.